Below, 19 T cell receptor beta chains from the same sample are listed, as sequenced in a study of Graves' ophthalmopathy and Graves' hyperthyroidism (dated by TCRdb to between 2017 and 2018). Sequencer: Illumina HiSeq 2000. For repertoire sequencing, the TCR beta CDR3 regions were amplified from RNA transcripts. A first-round RT-PCR used HTBI primers with the Qiagen OneStep RT-PCR kit, followed by a second-round multiplex PCR, size selection and purification. TCRdb cleaned the public reads at Q25 with fastp, built clones with MiXCR and kept in-frame beta chains. Rows merge per CDR3 protein into single entries with the most common DNA and genes. This sample gives hundreds of thousands of distinct CDR3 sequences in total; over 40% of them show up just once. The ten largest clones capture over 2.5% of the sample. Sequenced sample: peripheral blood. These receptors were taken from an adult man with Graves' ophthalmopathy.

Comment on this clonotype: The CDR3 ends on some other residue instead of the conserved phenylalanine or tryptophan, so this is likely a read error. The DNA is left out, because the CDR3 cannot be placed on it with certainty; the CDR3 is given as TCRdb lists it. This sequence joins TRBV19 and TRBJ2-7; TRBD2 reflects the table's D call only, with no check against the DNA. CDR1 and CDR2 from the germline V gene are LNHDA and SQIVND (reference sequence). 13 amino acids form the CDR3, both terminal residues included. The CDR3 reads CASSLAEGYGMNY.

Note on this clonotype: One junction end disagrees with the germline gene, perhaps due to a read error. DNA of the CDR3: TGTGTCAGCAGCTCGGGACTCCATTACGAGCAGTACTTC. Its translation: CVSSSGLHYEQYF. The chain has TRBV7-2 and TRBJ2-5; a possible D gene is TRBD2 (6 bases). The J call could be wrong; TRBJ2-7 is a better fit for the DNA end. The length of the CDR3 is 13 residues. Germline values: CDR1 SGHTA, CDR2 FQGNSA.

V gene TRBV19 combines with J gene TRBJ1-1; tentative D call: TRBD1 (5 bases). V was cut by 11 bases and J by 6 bases, with 19 bases left in between. CDR1 is LNHDA and CDR2 is SQIVND in the germline V gene (reference sequence). There are 13 residues in the CDR3. CDR3 region: CAWRTQRRAEAFF. The CDR3 DNA follows: TGTGCCTGGAGAACCCAGCGCAGGGCTGAAGCTTTCTTT.

This clonotype was counted a few times. The chain carries TRBV7-8 and TRBJ2-7; weak D call: TRBD1 (6 bases). V lost 3 bases, J lost 3 bases, and 12 bases lay in between. The CDR3 length is 14 residues. Germline V gene data show CDR1 as SGHVS and CDR2 as FQNEAQ. The CDR3 spells CASSLNRQDYEQYF. CDR3 sequence (DNA): TGTGCCAGCAGCTTGAATCGACAGGACTACGAGCAGTACTTC.

This clonotype appeared once. Its ends do not fully match the called genes, so a read error is possible. This chain joins TRBV25-1 and TRBJ2-5, with 12 nucleotides matching TRBD1. This CDR3 region has 15 residues. Germline V CDR1 and CDR2: MGHDK, SYGVNS. The CDR3 region has the DNA TGTGCCAGCAGTGATGGGACAGGGGGCGCAGAGATCCAGTACTTC. Translation gives CASSDGTGGAEIQYF.

The J gene is TRBJ2-5, the V gene TRBV29-1; 8 bases align to TRBD2. V lost 6 bases, J lost 3 bases, and 6 bases stayed unmatched. This CDR3 spans 13 amino acids. The germline V gene encodes CDR1 SQVTM and CDR2 ANQGSEA. CDR3 protein: CSVPGGPEETQYF. CDR3 coding DNA: TGCAGCGTACCGGGAGGGCCGGAAGAGACCCAGTACTTC.

This clonotype was counted ten times or more. V gene TRBV10-3 combines with J gene TRBJ1-2; possible D gene TRBD1, 5 bases. This CDR3 has 15 residues. V was pared by 4 bases and J by 4 bases, with 16 bases between. The V gene's germline CDR1 is ENHRY and CDR2 SYGVKD. The CDR3 nucleotides are TGTGCCATCAGTGGTTCAGGACAACCAAGCTATGGCTACACCTTC. The encoded protein is CAISGSGQPSYGYTF.

Points on this clonotype: A single base separates this from a much larger clone, so it may be a read error. The CDR3 ends on some other residue instead of the conserved phenylalanine or tryptophan, so this is likely a read error. This chain links TRBV7-9 with TRBJ1-1; perhaps TRBD1 as D (6 bases). Per the germline V gene, CDR1 is SEHNR and CDR2 is FQNEAQ (reference sequence). This CDR3 contains 15 residues. V was shortened by 1 base and J by 3 bases, with 12 bases between the two germline ends. CDR3 loop: CASSLEGVVDTEAFL. The CDR3 nucleotides read TGTGCCAGCAGCTTAGAGGGGGTAGTGGACACTGAAGCTTTCCTT.

This clonotype was counted at least ten times. The chain uses TRBV15 and TRBJ2-2; D is unresolved. Germline CDR1 LNHNV, CDR2 YYDKDF (reference sequence). CDR3 length equals 17 residues. Trimming shortened V by 6 bases and J by 0 bases, and 17 bases separated the two germline ends. The CDR3 DNA is TGTGCCACCAGTAACCTGCTGCTAACAACGAACACCGGGGAGCTGTTTTTT. As protein: CATSNLLLTTNTGELFF.

This clonotype was detected many times. V is TRBV29-1 and J is TRBJ1-1; no clear D gene. The CDR3 runs 11 residues. CDR1 and CDR2 from the germline V gene are SQVTM and ANQGSEA. With 4 bases removed from V and 1 base from J, the gap between germline ends came to 4 bases. The CDR3 region has the DNA TGCAGCGTTGCAGAGAACACTGAAGCTTTCTTT. The encoded protein is CSVAENTEAFF.

Of note for this clonotype: A junction end diverges from the germline sequence, so it may reflect a read error. This sequence joins TRBV7-3 and TRBJ2-6, with TRBD1 identical over 8 bases. Germline V CDR1 and CDR2: SGHTA, FQGTGA. This CDR3 is 14 amino acids long. CDR3 sequence: CASSGQGMEDTEAF. Here the CDR3 DNA reads TGTGCCAGCAGCGGACAGGGAATGGAGGACACTGAAGCTTTC. The full variable domain, in which reference TRBV7-3 and TRBJ2-6 provide the parts outside the CDR3, is GAGVSQTPSNKVTEKGKYVELRCDPISGHTALYWYRQSLGQGPEFLIYFQGTGAADDSGLPNDRFFAVRPEGSVSTLKIQRTERGDSAVYLCASSGQGMEDTEAFGAGSRLTVL.

The rearrangement links TRBV25-1 to TRBJ1-4; D is undetermined. The CDR3 spans 15 residues. Germline loops: CDR1 MGHDK, CDR2 SYGVNS. The V end lost 5 bases, the J end lost 4 bases, and 14 bases lay between the germline ends. CDR3 amino acids: CASSPLEGFNEKLFF. The CDR3 DNA reads TGTGCCAGCAGTCCCCTGGAAGGATTTAATGAAAAACTGTTTTTT.

The chain recombines TRBV24-1 with TRBJ2-3, with TRBD1 matching 8 bases. Trimming cost V 12 bases and J 1 base; bases outside gene matches: 11. CDR3 length: 15 amino acids. Germline V gene lookup returns CDR1 KGHDR and CDR2 SFDVKD. This CDR3 is CAVSDRGGRTDTQYF. In nucleotides, the CDR3 is TGTGCCGTCAGCGACAGGGGCGGTCGCACAGATACGCAGTATTTT.

There are many counts of this clonotype. V gene TRBV7-2 combines with J gene TRBJ2-7; 7 nucleotides align to TRBD2. CDR1 SGHTA and CDR2 FQGNSA come from the germline V gene. The CDR3 loop spans 14 amino acids. V gave up 5 bases and J gave up 2 bases; unmatched junction bases: 6. CDR3 bases: TGTGCCAGCAGCAGCTACGGGGGGACCTACGAGCAGTACTTC. Amino acid sequence: CASSSYGGTYEQYF.

The chain combines TRBV2 with TRBJ1-5; TRBD1 might be the D (5 bases). The CDR3 loop spans 13 amino acids. Germline V CDR1 and CDR2: SNHLY, FYNNEI. V dropped 9 bases and J dropped 4 bases, with 13 bases sitting between them. The CDR3 is CARDSGGNQPQHF. DNA of the CDR3: TGTGCCAGAGATAGCGGGGGGAATCAGCCCCAGCATTTT.

The chain couples TRBV2 to TRBJ1-5, with D perhaps matching TRBD1 (6 bases). Trimming stripped 3 bases from V and 2 bases from J, with 8 bases between. Germline lookup yields CDR1 SNHLY and CDR2 FYNNEI. CDR3 size: 14 residues. The CDR3 bases are TGTGCCAGCAGTGACCGACAGGGCAATCAGCCCCAGCATTTT. This translates into CASSDRQGNQPQHF.

There are a few counts of this clonotype. Being one base from a much bigger clone, this may be a read error. This CDR3 is CASSSGTIEQCF. The CDR3 DNA is TGTGCCAGCAGTTCCGGGACAATCGAGCAGTGCTTC. The rearrangement joins TRBV7-9 to TRBJ2-7; D may be TRBD1 (6 bases). CDR3 size: 12 residues. Germline V lookup: CDR1 SEHNR, CDR2 FQNEAQ (reference sequence).

Comment on this clonotype: A much more abundant neighbour one base away suggests this may be a read error. V gene TRBV25-1 combines with J gene TRBJ1-1; D remains unclear. The CDR3 is 12 residues long. Trimming left V 6 bases short and J 8 bases short, with 13 bases between. Germline values: CDR1 MGHDK, CDR2 SYGVNS. This chain's CDR3 is CASSQDGREAFF. The CDR3 bases are TGTGCCAGCAGCCAAGATGGGCGAGAAGCTTTCTTT.

This clonotype has ten or more counts. This chain connects TRBV29-1 to TRBJ2-7; a weak D match, TRBD1 (6 bases). Trimming shortened V by 3 bases and J by 6 bases, and 18 bases separated the two germline ends. Germline values: CDR1 SQVTM, CDR2 ANQGSEA. The CDR3 has 14 amino acids. This CDR3 reads CSVDTGTRLGEQYF. Here the CDR3 DNA reads TGCAGCGTTGATACCGGGACACGCTTGGGCGAGCAGTACTTC.